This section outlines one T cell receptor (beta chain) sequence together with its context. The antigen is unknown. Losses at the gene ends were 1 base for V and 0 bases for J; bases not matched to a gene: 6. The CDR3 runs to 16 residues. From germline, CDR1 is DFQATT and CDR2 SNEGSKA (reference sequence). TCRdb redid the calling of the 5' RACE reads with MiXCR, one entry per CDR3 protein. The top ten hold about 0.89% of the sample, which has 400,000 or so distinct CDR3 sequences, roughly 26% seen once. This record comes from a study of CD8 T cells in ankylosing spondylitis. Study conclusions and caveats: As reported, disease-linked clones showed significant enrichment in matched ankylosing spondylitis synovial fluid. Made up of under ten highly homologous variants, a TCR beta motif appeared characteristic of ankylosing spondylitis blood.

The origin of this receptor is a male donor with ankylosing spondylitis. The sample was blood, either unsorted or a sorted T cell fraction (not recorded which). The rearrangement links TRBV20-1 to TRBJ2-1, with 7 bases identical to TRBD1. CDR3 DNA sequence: TGCAGTGCTAGAGGGGACAGCTTTAGCTCCTACAATGAGCAGTTCTTC. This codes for CSARGDSFSSYNEQFF.